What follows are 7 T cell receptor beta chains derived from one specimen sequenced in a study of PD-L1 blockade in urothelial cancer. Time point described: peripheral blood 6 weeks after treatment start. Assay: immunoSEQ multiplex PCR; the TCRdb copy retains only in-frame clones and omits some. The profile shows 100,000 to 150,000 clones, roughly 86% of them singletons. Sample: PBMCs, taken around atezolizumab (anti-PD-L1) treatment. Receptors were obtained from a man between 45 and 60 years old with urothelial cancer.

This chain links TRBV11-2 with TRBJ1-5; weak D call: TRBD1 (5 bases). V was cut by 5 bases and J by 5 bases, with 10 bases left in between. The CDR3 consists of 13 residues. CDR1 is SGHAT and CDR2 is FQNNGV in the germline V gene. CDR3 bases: TGTGCCAGCAGCGAACAACAGGATCAGCCCCAGCATTTT. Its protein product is CASSEQQDQPQHF.

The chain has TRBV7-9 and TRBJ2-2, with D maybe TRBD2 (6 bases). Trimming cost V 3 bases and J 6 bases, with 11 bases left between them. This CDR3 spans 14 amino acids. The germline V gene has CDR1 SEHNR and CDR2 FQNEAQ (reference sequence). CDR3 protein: CASSFKRVAGELFF. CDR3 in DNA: TGTGCCAGCAGCTTTAAGCGGGTTGCCGGGGAGCTGTTTTTT.

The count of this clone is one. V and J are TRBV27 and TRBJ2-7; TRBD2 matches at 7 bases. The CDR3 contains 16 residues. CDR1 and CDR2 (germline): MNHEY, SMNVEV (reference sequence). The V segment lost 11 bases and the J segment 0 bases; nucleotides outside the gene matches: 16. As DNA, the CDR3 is TGTGCCTCCCGTACAGTCCTAGCGGAGAGCTCCTACGAGCAGTACTTC. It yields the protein CASRTVLAESSYEQYF.

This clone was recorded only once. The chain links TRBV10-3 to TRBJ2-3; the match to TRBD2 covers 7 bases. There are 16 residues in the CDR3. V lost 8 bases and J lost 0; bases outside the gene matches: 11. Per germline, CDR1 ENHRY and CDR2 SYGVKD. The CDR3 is CAIGSKSGVSTDTQYF. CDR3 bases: TGTGCCATCGGCTCGAAGAGCGGGGTCAGCACAGATACGCAGTATTTT.

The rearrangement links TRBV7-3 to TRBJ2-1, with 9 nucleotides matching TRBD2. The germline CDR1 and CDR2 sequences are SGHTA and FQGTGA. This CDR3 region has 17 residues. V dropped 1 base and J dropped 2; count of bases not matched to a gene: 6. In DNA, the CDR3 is TGTGCCAGCAGCTTAAGTAGGGCTAGCGGGGCCTACAATGAGCAGTTCTTC. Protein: CASSLSRASGAYNEQFF.

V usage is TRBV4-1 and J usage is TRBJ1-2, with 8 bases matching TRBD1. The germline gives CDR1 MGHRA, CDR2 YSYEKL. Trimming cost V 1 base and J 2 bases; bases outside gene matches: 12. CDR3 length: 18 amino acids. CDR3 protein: CASSQGRYRTGTNYGYTF. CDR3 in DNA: TGCGCCAGCAGCCAAGGGCGTTATCGGACAGGGACCAACTATGGCTACACCTTC.

This CDR3 is CASSFGVQPQHF. The CDR3 nucleotides read TGTGCCAGCAGTTTCGGGGTGCAGCCCCAGCATTTT. The V gene is TRBV28, the J gene TRBJ1-5; no definite D call. The V gene lost 3 bases and the J gene lost 7 bases, with 7 bases spanning the gap. Germline CDR1 is MDHEN and CDR2 is SYDVKM. The CDR3 runs 12 residues.